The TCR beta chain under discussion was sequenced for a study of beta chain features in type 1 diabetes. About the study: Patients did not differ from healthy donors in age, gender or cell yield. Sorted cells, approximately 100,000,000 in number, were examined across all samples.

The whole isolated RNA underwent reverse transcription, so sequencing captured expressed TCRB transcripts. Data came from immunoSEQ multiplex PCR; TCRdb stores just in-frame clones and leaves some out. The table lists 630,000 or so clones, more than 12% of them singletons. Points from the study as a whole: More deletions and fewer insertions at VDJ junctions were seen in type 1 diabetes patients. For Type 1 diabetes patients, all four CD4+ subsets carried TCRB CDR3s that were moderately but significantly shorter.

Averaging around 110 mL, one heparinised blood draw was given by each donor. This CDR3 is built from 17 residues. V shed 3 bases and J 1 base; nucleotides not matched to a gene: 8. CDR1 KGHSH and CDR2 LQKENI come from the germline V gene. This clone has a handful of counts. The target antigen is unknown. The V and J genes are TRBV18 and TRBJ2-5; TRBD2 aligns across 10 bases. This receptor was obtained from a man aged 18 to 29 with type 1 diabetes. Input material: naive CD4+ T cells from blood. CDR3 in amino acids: CASSPYRTSGVQETQYF. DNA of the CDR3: TGTGCCAGCTCACCTTACAGGACTAGCGGAGTCCAAGAGACCCAGTACTTC.